This TCR beta chain was documented in a study of T-cell memory formation after mild COVID-19. Looking at the study overall: Most TCR clusters belonged to a single donor. Study-level points and caveats: Clones shrinking between day 15 and 85 showed a balanced CD4/CD8 split, and those that grew later tilted toward CD4+.

TCRdb analysed the 5' RACE reads with MiXCR anew, one entry per CDR3 protein. Of some 180,000 distinct CDR3 sequences listed, about 18% are singletons. The CDR3 contains 14 residues. The ends were cut back, 1 base at V and 4 bases at J, with 8 bases in the middle. A word on this clonotype: What it recognizes is unknown.

Sequencing input: PBMCs or a T cell subset sorted from them (not recorded which). This TCR derives from a man aged 18 to 29 who had mild COVID-19 (a few samples of this study predate the infection). Cell type and time point are not known. The genes are TRBV12-3 or TRBV12-4 and TRBJ1-5; D unclear. DNA of the CDR3: TGTGCCAGCAGTTTAGAACTGAAGAATCAGCCCCAGCATTTT. It codes for CASSLELKNQPQHF.